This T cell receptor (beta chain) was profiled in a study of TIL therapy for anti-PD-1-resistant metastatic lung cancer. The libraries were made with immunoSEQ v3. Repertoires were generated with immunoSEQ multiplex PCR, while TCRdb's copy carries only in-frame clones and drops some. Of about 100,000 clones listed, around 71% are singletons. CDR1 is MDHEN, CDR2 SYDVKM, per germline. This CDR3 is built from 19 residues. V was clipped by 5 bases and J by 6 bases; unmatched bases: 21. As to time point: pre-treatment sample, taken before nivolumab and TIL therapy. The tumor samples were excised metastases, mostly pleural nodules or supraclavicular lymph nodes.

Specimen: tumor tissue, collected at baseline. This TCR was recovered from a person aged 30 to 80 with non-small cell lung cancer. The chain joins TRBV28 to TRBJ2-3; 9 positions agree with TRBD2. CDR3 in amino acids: CASSPQSGVVAGVSDTQYF. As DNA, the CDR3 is TGTGCCAGCAGTCCCCAGTCGGGGGTGGTAGCGGGAGTGAGCGATACGCAGTATTTT.